The clone carrying this T cell receptor (beta chain) turned up a few times. Seattle patient enrollment occurred during active infection, with longitudinal follow-up thereafter. The data stem from a study of blood T cell repertoires in COVID-19. Some clones are missing from TCRdb's copy, which holds only in-frame ones; the method was immunoSEQ multiplex PCR. This sample has more than 150,000 clones, with around 87% found just once. The clonotype originates from a man between 60 and 70 years old with COVID-19, enrolled during active disease. Sequencing was performed on peripheral blood.

The CDR3 DNA sequence: TGCAGCGTTGAACCTCAGGGGGGACTTGAAGCTTTCTTT. It codes for CSVEPQGGLEAFF. The chain employs TRBV29-1 and TRBJ1-1; 7 nucleotides line up with TRBD1. Germline V gene lookup returns CDR1 SQVTM and CDR2 ANQGSEA. This CDR3 contains 13 residues. V shed 2 bases, J shed 7 bases, and the junction held 7 bases outside the gene matches.